This is a list of T cell receptor beta chains from one sample in a study of T cells in Graves' hyperthyroidism and ophthalmopathy. MiXCR, run by TCRdb on the multiplex PCR reads, gives a single entry per CDR3 protein. The repertoire holds approximately 590,000 distinct CDR3 sequences, with more than 15% as singletons. The sequenced material came from blood. These receptor sequences come from a woman aged 25 to 39 with Graves' hyperthyroidism. CDR3s include the opening cysteine and the closing phenylalanine or tryptophan. The D gene is left open where the match is weak. Not every row has a clone size; where given, it reads once, few, many or a size class.

15,TRBD2,TRBJ2-7,many,TRBV19,TGTGCCAGTAGCATCCCGGGACTAACCACCCAGAAGCAGTACTTC,CASSIPGLTTQKQYF
14,NA,TRBJ2-2,many,TRBV20-1,TGCAGTGCTAGAACTACTAGGGAAGTCGGGGAGCTGTTTTTT,CSARTTREVGELFF
15,TRBD1,TRBJ1-6,NA,TRBV19,TGTGCCAGTAGTGTAAGGGGGCCTGAGAATTCACCCCTCCACTTT,CASSVRGPENSPLHF
15,NA,TRBJ2-7,many,TRBV7-2,TGTGCCAGCAGCTTAGGCGACGGGAGCTCCCACGAGCAGTACTTC,CASSLGDGSSHEQYF
16,NA,TRBJ2-1,NA,TRBV9,TGTGCCAGCAGCGTTTCAAGGCCTCAACCATACAATGAGCAGTTCTTC,CASSVSRPQPYNEQFF
15,TRBD1,TRBJ1-2,many,TRBV3-1,TGTGCCAGCAGCCAAGACCGGACAGGGGGCTATGGCTACACCTTC,CASSQDRTGGYGYTF
12,NA,TRBJ1-4,many,TRBV30,TGTGCCTGGAATCAGGGGAATGAAAAACTGTTTTTT,CAWNQGNEKLFF
14,TRBD2,TRBJ2-3,few,TRBV20-1,TGCAGTGCTAGAAATAGCGGGATTGGAGATACGCAGTATTTT,CSARNSGIGDTQYF
15,NA,TRBJ1-5,NA,TRBV28,TGTGCCAGCAGGCGGGGCTTGAGCACCTTACAGCCCCAGCATTTT,CASRRGLSTLQPQHF
15,NA,TRBJ2-1,many,TRBV7-8,TGTGCCAGCAGCTTAGTCGCTAGCGCCTACAATGAGCAGTTCTTC,CASSLVASAYNEQFF
13,TRBD1,TRBJ2-4,many,TRBV28,TGTGCCAGCAGTGCCGGACAGGGTAACATTCAGTACTTC,CASSAGQGNIQYF
13,TRBD2,TRBJ2-5,NA,TRBV25-1,TGTGCCAGCACTTTGGGCGGGAGTGAGACCCAGTACTTC,CASTLGGSETQYF
16,TRBD1,TRBJ1-3,once,TRBV3-1,TGTGCCAGCAGCCGGGGACAGGGGCGCTCTGGAAACACCATATATTTT,CASSRGQGRSGNTIYF
13,NA,TRBJ1-1,many,TRBV20-1,TGCAGTGCTACTGTAGGGGATACCACTGAAGCTTTCTTT,CSATVGDTTEAFF
14,TRBD1,TRBJ2-7,few,TRBV4-1,TGCGCCAGCAGCCTCGGACAGGGTGGGCCCGAGCAGTACTTC,CASSLGQGGPEQYF
14,NA,TRBJ2-1,NA,TRBV4-1,TGCGCCAGCAGCCAAGAGGGCGGGACAGATGAGCAGTTCTTC,CASSQEGGTDEQFF
13,NA,TRBJ2-1,many,TRBV5-4,TGTGCCAGCAGCTTGGTGTACGACAATGAGCAGTTCTTC,CASSLVYDNEQFF
19,TRBD2,TRBJ2-3,many,TRBV11-2,TGTGCCAGCAGCGAGCCGGGACTAGCGGGAGTGAGAGACACAGATACGCAGTATTTT,CASSEPGLAGVRDTDTQYF
17,NA,TRBJ2-4,few,TRBV10-1,TGCGCCAGCATCGGCGGGAAGCCGCCCGTAGCCAAAAACATTCAGTACTTC,CASIGGKPPVAKNIQYF
16,TRBD2,TRBJ2-5,many,TRBV9,TGTGCCAGCAGCGTAGCTGGGGGAGGGCCCCGCGAGACCCAGTACTTC,CASSVAGGGPRETQYF
14,NA,TRBJ1-1,many,TRBV30,TGTGCCTGGAGTTCGGGACACGGTTTGGCTGAAGCTTTCTTT,CAWSSGHGLAEAFF
16,TRBD2,TRBJ2-3,NA,TRBV18,TGTGCCAGCTCATCGGGACTAGCGGGAGCCCCAGATACGCAGTATTTT,CASSSGLAGAPDTQYF
12,TRBD1,TRBJ1-5,many,TRBV6-1,TGTGCCAGCAGTGAAATTTGGGACAGCCAGCATTTT,CASSEIWDSQHF